The sequence of this T cell receptor (beta chain) was determined in a study of control samples from healthy donors and cancer patients (dated by TCRdb to 2020 to 2022). The method was the immunoSEQ multiplex PCR assay. Here the immuneACCESS table is served through TCRdb, limited to in-frame sequences with V and J called. Missing clones are a known gap in these copies; in checked studies unresolved V genes cover under half, and the rest lacks a known reason. Counted in this sample were 150,000 or so clones; 80% to 95% of them appeared once. The ten largest clonotypes hold roughly 5.7% of the sample. As regards this clone: No antigen is known for it. The record has no base qualities; no much larger clone is one base away.

Trimming costs V 6 bases and J 8 bases, and their ends lie 19 bases apart. Measured from the cysteine to the phenylalanine, the CDR3 is 14 residues long. The only DNA kept is the CDR3, 42 bases in frame from the first base. As encoded in the germline V gene, CDR1 is MNHEY while CDR2 is SVGAGI. The chain links TRBV6-5 with TRBJ1-2, with TRBD1 tentatively as D gene (5 bases match). Sequencing used blood. This receptor was identified in a young man in good health. The DNA is TGTGCCAGCAGCGGACGAGGGGACCGGGAGGGCTACACCTTC. The encoded protein is CASSGRGDREGYTF.